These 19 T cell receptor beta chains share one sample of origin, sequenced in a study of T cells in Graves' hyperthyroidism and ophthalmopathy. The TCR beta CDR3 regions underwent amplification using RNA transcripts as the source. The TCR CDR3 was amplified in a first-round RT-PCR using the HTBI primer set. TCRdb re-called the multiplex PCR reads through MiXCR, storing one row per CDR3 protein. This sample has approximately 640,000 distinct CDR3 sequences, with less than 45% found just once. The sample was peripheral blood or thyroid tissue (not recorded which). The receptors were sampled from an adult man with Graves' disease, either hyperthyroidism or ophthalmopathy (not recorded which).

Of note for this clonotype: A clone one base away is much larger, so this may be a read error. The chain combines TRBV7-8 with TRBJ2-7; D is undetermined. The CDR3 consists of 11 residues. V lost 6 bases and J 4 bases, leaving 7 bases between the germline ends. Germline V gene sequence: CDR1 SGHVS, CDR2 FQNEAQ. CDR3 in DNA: TGTGCCAGCAGTTCCAAATACGAGCAGTACTTC. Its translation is CASSSKYEQYF.

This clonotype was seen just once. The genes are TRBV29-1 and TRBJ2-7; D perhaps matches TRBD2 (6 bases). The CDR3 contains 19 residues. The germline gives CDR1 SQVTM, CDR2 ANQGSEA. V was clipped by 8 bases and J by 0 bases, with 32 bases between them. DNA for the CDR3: TGCAGCATACTCGGAGGGCGGTCGGGGTCGTCCCACCCCTCCTACGAGCAGTACTTC. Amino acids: CSILGGRSGSSHPSYEQYF.

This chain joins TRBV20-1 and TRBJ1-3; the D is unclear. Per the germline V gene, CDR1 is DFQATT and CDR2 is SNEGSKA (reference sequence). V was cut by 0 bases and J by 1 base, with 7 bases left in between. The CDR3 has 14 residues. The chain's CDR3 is CSARETRSGNTIYF. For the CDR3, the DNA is TGCAGTGCTAGAGAGACACGTTCTGGAAACACCATATATTTT.

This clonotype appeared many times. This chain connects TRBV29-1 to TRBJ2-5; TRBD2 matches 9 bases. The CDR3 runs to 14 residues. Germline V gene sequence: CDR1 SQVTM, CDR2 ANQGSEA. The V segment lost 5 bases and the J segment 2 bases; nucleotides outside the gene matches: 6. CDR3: CSVFGLATQETQYF. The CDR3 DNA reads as TGCAGCGTTTTTGGACTAGCGACTCAAGAGACCCAGTACTTC. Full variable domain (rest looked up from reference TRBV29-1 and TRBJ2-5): SAVISQKPSRDICQRGTSLTIQCQVDSQVTMMFWYRQQPGQSLTLIATANQGSEATYESGFVIDKFPISRPNLTFSTLTVSNMSPEDSSIYLCSVFGLATQETQYFGPGTRLLVL.

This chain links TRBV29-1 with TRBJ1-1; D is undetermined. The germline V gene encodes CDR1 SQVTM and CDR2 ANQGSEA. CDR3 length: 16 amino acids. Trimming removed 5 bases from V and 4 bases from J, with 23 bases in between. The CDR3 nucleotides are TGCAGCGTTCAAAAGAGCCCACTACTCGATACCACTGAAGCTTTCTTT. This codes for CSVQKSPLLDTTEAFF.

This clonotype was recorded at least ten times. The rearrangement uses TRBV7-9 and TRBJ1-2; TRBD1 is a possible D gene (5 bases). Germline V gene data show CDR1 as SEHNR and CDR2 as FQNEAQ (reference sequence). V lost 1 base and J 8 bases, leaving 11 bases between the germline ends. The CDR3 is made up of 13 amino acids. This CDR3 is CASSLEGTGGYTF. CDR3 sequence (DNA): TGTGCCAGCAGCTTAGAAGGGACTGGCGGCTACACCTTC.

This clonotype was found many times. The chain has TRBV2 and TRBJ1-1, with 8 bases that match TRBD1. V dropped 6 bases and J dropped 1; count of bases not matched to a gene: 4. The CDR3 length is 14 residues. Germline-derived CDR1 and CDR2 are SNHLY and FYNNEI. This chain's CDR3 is CASRQQGANTEAFF. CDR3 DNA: TGTGCCAGCAGACAGCAGGGGGCGAACACTGAAGCTTTCTTT.

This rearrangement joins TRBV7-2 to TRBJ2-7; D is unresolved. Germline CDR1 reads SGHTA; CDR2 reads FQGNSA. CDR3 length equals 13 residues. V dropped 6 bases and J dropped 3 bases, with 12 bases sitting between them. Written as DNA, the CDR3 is TGTGCCAGCAGGGCCCTGATGTACTACGAGCAGTACTTC. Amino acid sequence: CASRALMYYEQYF.

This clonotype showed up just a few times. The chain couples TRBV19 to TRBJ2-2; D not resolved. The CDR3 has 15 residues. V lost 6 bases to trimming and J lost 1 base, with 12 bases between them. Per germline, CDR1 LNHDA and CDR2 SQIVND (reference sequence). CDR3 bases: TGTGCCAGTAGCTATGGACGGCTGAACACCGGGGAGCTGTTTTTT. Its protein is CASSYGRLNTGELFF.

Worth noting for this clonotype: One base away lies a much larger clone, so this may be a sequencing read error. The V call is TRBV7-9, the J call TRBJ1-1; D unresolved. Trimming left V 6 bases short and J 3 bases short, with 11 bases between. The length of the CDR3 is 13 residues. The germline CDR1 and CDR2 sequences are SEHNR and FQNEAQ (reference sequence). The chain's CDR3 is CASRARRDTEAFF. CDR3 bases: TGTGCCAGCAGAGCCAGACGGGACACTGAAGCTTTCTTT. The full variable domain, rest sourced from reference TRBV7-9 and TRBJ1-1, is DTGVSQNPRHKITKRGQNVTFRCDPISEHNRLYWYRQTLGQGPEFLTYFQNEAQLEKSRLLSDRFSAERPKGSFSTLEIQRTEQGDSAMYLCASRARRDTEAFFGQGTRLTVV.

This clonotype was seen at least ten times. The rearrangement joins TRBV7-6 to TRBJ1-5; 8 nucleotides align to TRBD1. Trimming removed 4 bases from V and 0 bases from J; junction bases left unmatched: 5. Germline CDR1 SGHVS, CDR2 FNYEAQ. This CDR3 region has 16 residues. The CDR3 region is CASSSGQALSNQPQHF. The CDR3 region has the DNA TGTGCCAGCAGCTCGGGACAGGCTCTTAGCAATCAGCCCCAGCATTTT. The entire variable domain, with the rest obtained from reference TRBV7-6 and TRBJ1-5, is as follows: GAGVSQSPRYKVTKRGQDVALRCDPISGHVSLYWYRQALGQGPEFLTYFNYEAQQDKSGLPNDRFSAERPEGSISTLTIQRTEQRDSAMYRCASSSGQALSNQPQHFGDGTRLSIL.

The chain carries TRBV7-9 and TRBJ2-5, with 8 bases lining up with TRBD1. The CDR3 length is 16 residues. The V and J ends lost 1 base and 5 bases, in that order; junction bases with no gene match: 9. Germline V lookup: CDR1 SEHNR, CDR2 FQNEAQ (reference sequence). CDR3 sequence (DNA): TGTGCCAGCAGCTTAGGGACAGGGTCGACAAGGGAGACCCAGTACTTC. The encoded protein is CASSLGTGSTRETQYF.

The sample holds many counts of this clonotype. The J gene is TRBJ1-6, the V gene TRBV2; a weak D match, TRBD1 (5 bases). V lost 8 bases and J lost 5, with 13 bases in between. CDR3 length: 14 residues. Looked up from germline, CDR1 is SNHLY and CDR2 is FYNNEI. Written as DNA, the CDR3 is TGTGCCAGCCGGCGGGACGGAAATAATTCACCCCTCCACTTT. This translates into CASRRDGNNSPLHF.

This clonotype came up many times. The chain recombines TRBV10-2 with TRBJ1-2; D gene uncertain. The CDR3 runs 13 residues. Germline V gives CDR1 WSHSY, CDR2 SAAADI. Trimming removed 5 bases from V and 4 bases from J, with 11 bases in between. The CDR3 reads CASSRTEFYGYTF. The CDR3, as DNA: TGCGCCAGCAGTCGTACAGAGTTCTATGGCTACACCTTC.

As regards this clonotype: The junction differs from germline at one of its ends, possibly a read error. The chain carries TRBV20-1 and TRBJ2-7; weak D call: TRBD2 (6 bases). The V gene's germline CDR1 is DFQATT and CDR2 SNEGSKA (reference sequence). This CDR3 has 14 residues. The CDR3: CSATTTTGVYQQYF. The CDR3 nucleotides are TGCAGTGCTACAACGACGACGGGGGTCTACCAGCAGTACTTC.

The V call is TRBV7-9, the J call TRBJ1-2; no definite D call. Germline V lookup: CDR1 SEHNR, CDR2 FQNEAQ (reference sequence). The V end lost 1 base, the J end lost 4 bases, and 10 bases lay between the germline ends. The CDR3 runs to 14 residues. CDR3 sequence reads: CASSLVVGSYGYTF. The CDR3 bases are TGTGCCAGCAGCTTAGTTGTCGGGAGCTATGGCTACACCTTC.

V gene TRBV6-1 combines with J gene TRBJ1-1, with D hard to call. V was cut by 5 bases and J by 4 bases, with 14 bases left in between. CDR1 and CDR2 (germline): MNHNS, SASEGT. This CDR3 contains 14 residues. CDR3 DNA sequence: TGTGCCAGCAGTCCACGGACTGCTATCACTGAAGCTTTCTTT. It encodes CASSPRTAITEAFF.

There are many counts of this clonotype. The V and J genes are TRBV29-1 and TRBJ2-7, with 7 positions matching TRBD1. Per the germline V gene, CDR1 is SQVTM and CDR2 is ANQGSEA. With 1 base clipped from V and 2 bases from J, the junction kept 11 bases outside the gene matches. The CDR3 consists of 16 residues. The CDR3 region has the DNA TGCAGCGTTGAAGGGGCCGGGATTGGACAGGCCTACGAGCAGTACTTC. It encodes CSVEGAGIGQAYEQYF.

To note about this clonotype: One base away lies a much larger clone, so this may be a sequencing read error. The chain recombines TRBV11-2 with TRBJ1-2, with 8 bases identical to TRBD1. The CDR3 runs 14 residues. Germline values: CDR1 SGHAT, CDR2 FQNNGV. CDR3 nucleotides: TGTGGCAGCAGCCAAGGAACAGGGGGAGTTGGCTACACCTTC. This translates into CGSSQGTGGVGYTF.